This T cell receptor beta chain was obtained from a study of T cells in tumors after PD-1 blockade (dated by TCRdb to about 2019). For the wider study: Patients were excluded if they had prior checkpoint blockade, use of systemic immunosuppressants, or recent radiotherapy or other anti-cancer therapy within 4 weeks. Treatment consisted of either cemiplimab 350 mg every 2 weeks or pembrolizumab 200 mg every 3 weeks. While on anti-PD-1 treatment, some of the patients also continued taking daily vismodegib 150 mg. Peripheral blood samples averaged about 110,000 TCR templates (range about 24,679-290,000) and roughly 40,000 unique clonotypes. The study performed paired single-cell RNA and TCR sequencing on site-matched tumors from BCC or SCC patients before and after anti-PD-1 therapy. To compare blood and tumor clonotypes, bulk TCR sequencing was performed on nine to eleven peripheral blood samples from four to six patients. Clinical response was assessed using RECIST version 1.1.

The paper as a whole reports these results and caveats: Around 42% of TCR clonotypes from the tumor were detected in blood, and certain novel exhausted tumor clones were present in blood collected before treatment, which suggests recruitment from the periphery. The source of novel T cell clones was not identified and could include lymphoid organs or rare unexpanded clones within the tumor or its periphery.

Of note for this clone: Its antigen is not yet known. No per-base quality is available; no much larger clone lies one base away.

The immunoSEQ platform was used to carry out deep TCRbeta sequencing. Per the authors' processing: For further analysis, only productive rearrangements were exported out of the immunoSEQ Analyzer. Bulk TCRbeta clonotypes were assigned T cell phenotypes by matching to single-cell RNA+TCR-seq clones sharing the same TCRbeta sequence. Tumor enrichment of a clone was calculated by dividing the clone's tumor frequency by the clone's PBMC frequency, both taken from bulk TCR sequencing. GLIPH was used to group TCRs into specificity groups, clusters of distinct TCRs likely recognizing common antigens via shared CDR3 motifs. Here the immuneACCESS table is served through TCRdb, limited to in-frame sequences with V and J called. Missing clones are a known gap in these copies; in checked studies unresolved V genes cover under half, and the rest lacks a known reason. From that table come the V and J calls and clone size; the DNA was used to work out D and trimming. The sample profile shows approximately 59,000 clones; roughly 78% of them were found once. The ten largest clonotypes hold about an eighth of the sample.

The meaning of the sample's time point label: before anti-PD-1 therapy. Genomic DNA extracted from tumor biopsies or peripheral blood was used for bulk TCRbeta sequencing, with input ranging from roughly 616 ng to 6,500 ng. Every patient had histologically proven advanced or metastatic basal or squamous cell carcinoma and was a poor candidate for surgical resection. The basal cell carcinoma cohort was made up of 11 patients, and bulk tumor TCR sequencing was performed for 7 to 9 of these patients. The TCR sequence derives from a human donor with basal cell carcinoma. The source material was PBMCs, sampled before anti-PD-1 treatment.

CDR3 loop: CASSYRQGASSTEAFF. In nucleotide form, the sequence is TGTGCCAGCAGTTACAGACAGGGGGCGAGTAGCACTGAAGCTTTCTTT. The chain joins TRBV6-5 to TRBJ1-1, and TRBD1 matches 10 of the central bases. The CDR3 goes from the cysteine to the phenylalanine over 16 residues. The sequence is cut down to CDR3 DNA, 48 bases in frame from base 1. The germline V gene gives CDR1 as MNHEY and CDR2 as SVGAGI. The germline V and J ends show losses of 2 bases and 4 bases respectively, and no gene match explains 7 bases of the junction.